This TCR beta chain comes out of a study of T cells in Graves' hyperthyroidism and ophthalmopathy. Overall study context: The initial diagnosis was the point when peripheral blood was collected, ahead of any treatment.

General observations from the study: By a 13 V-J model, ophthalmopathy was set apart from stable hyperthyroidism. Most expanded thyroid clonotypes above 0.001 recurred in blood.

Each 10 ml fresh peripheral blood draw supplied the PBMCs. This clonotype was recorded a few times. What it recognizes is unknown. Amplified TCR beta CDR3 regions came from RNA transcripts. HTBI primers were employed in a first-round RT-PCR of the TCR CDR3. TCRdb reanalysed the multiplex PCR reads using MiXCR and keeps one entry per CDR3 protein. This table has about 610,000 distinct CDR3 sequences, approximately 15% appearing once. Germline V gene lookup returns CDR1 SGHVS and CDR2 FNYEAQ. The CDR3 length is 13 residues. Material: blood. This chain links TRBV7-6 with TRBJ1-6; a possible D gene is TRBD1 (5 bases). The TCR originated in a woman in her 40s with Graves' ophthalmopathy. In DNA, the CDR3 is TGTGCGAGCGGGGCAGGGAACTCCTCACCCCTCCACTTT. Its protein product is CASGAGNSSPLHF. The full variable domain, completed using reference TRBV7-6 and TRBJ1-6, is GAGVSQSPRYKVTKRGQDVALRCDPISGHVSLYWYRQALGQGPEFLTYFNYEAQQDKSGLPNDRFSAERPEGSISTLTIQRTEQRDSAMYRCASGAGNSSPLHFGNGTRLTVT.